Listed below are T cell receptor beta chains from one sample, sequenced in a study of spatial heterogeneity in lung cancer. TCRdb called the 5' RACE reads again in MiXCR, with one record for every CDR3 protein. The sample includes about 36,000 distinct CDR3 sequences, 4% to 6% of them seen just once. The sample in question was PBMCs, obtained at surgery. The receptors here all came from a female donor with early-stage non-small cell lung cancer. Both conserved end residues are trimmed from each CDR3. The order of the fields is D gene, clone size, V gene, CDR3 protein. A D gene is named only where the DNA matches it firmly. Only part of the rows carry a size: once, few, many, or a class if the clone is expanded.

>NA|many|TRBV6-2/TRBV6-3
ASSYALGNEQF
>NA|few|TRBV5-4
ASSVPGAANLWETQY
>NA|many|TRBV20-1
SAEGGVETRNTIY
>NA|many|TRBV13
ASSSISGEAKNIQY
>TRBD2|few|TRBV24-1
ATSEGGSNEQF
>TRBD1|many|TRBV7-9
ASSYRDSQETQY
>NA|medium-sized|TRBV29-1
SVEDLAYEQY
>TRBD2|many|TRBV7-2
ASSPQSGRAGEQF
>NA|many|TRBV13
ASSLATTYEQY
>NA|many|TRBV13
ASSSGRPDYNEQF
>NA|few|TRBV9
ASSVGGLDAQETQY
>NA|many|TRBV18
ASSQGQPGANVLT
>TRBD1|many|TRBV4-2
ASSLGTVEKLF
>NA|many|TRBV6-1
ATTFDSNQPQH
>TRBD1|many|TRBV5-1
ASSVGQGAGEQY
>TRBD2|many|TRBV7-2
ASSLAWTSGQTDTQY
>TRBD2|many|TRBV6-1
ASRGIAGGPYSSTDTQY
>NA|many|TRBV7-3
ASSYGVGENTEAF
>TRBD2|few|TRBV11-2
ASSSRPSGSFDNEQF
>TRBD1|NA|TRBV2
ASTRDRGAGTEAF
>NA|many|TRBV5-1
ASSLGNPNTDTQY
>NA|few|TRBV28
ASSFRFSTDTQY
>TRBD1|many|TRBV5-1
ASSSRTGGDGELF
>TRBD1|many|TRBV9
ASSPGQGARGYT